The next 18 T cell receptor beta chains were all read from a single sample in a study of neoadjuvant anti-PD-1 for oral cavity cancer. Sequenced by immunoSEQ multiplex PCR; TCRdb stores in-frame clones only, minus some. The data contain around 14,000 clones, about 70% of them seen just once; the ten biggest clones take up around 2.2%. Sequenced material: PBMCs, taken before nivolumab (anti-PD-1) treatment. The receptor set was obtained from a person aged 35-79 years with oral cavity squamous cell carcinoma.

CDR3 in amino acids: CASSPQGGSGNTIYF. CDR3 DNA sequence: TGTGCCAGCAGTCCTCAGGGGGGATCTGGAAACACCATATATTTT. The genes are TRBV28 and TRBJ1-3; 7 bases match TRBD1. CDR1 and CDR2 from the germline V gene are MDHEN and SYDVKM. With V trimmed by 5 bases and J by 1 base, 5 bases remained unmatched. The CDR3 has 15 amino acids.

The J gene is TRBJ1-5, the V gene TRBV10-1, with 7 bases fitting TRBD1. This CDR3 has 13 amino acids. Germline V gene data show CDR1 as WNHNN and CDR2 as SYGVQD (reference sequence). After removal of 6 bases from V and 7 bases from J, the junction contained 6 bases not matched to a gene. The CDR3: CASSEGARQPQHF. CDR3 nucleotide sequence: TGCGCCAGCAGCGAGGGGGCGAGGCAGCCCCAGCATTTT.

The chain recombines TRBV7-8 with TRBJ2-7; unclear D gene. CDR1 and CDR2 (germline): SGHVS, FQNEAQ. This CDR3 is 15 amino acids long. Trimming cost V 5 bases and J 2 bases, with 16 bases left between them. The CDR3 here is CASSDPPAGAYEQYF. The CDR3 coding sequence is TGTGCCAGCAGCGACCCCCCGGCCGGAGCCTACGAGCAGTACTTC.

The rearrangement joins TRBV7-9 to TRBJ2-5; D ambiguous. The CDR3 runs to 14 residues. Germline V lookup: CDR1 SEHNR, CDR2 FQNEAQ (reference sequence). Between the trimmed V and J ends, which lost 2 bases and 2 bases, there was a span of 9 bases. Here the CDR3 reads CASSLSLGQETQYF. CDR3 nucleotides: TGTGCCAGCAGCTTATCCCTGGGGCAAGAGACCCAGTACTTC.

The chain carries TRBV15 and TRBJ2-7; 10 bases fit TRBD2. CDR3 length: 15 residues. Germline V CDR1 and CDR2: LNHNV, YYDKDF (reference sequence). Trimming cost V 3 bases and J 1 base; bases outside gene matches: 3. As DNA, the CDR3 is TGTGCCACCAGCAGTTCAGCGGGGGGGTCCTACGAGCAGTACTTC. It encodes CATSSSAGGSYEQYF. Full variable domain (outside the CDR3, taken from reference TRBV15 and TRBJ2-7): DAMVIQNPRYQVTQFGKPVTLSCSQTLNHNVMYWYQQKSSQAPKLLFHYYDKDFNNEADTPDNFQSRRPNTSFCFLDIRSPGLGDTAMYLCATSSSAGGSYEQYFGPGTRLTVT.

CDR3 sequence: CASSGGLAGSTDTQYF. For the CDR3, the DNA is TGTGCCAGCAGCGGGGGACTAGCGGGGAGCACAGATACGCAGTATTTT. V and J are TRBV7-7 and TRBJ2-3, with 13 bases fitting TRBD2. Per germline, CDR1 SSHAT and CDR2 FNYEAQ (reference sequence). The CDR3 sequence is 16 residues long. The ends lost 5 bases at V and 0 bases at J; junction bases unmatched: 2.

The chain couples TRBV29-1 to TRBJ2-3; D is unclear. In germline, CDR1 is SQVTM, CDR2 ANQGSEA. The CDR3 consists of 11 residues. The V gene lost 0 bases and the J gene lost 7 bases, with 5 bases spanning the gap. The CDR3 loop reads CSVEEGYTQYF. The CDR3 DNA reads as TGCAGCGTTGAAGAGGGGTATACGCAGTATTTT.

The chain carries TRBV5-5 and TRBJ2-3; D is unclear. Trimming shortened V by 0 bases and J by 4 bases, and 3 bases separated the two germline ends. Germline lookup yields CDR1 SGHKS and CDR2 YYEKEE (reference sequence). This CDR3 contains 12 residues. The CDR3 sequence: CASSLEADTQYF. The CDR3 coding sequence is TGTGCCAGCAGCTTGGAAGCAGATACGCAGTATTTT.

This chain's CDR3 is CASSSFPRGFMELFF. CDR3 in DNA: TGTGCCAGCAGCTCCTTTCCCAGGGGGTTTATGGAGCTGTTTTTT. The chain employs TRBV7-6 and TRBJ2-2; 7 bases line up with TRBD1. V lost 4 bases, J lost 10 bases, and 12 bases stayed unmatched. The germline gives CDR1 SGHVS, CDR2 FNYEAQ. The CDR3 is made up of 15 amino acids.

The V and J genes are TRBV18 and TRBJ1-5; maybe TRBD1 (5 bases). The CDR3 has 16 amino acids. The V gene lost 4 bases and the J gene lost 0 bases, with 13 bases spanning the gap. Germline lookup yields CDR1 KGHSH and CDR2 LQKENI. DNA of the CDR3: TGTGCCAGCTCACTCGGGACCGCAAATAGCAATCAGCCCCAGCATTTT. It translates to CASSLGTANSNQPQHF.

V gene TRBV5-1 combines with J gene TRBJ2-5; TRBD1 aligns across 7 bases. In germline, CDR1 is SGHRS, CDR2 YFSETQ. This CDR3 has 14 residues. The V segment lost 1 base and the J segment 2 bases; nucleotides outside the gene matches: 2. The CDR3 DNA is TGCGCCAGCAGCTTGTCGACAGGGCAAGAGACCCAGTACTTC. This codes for CASSLSTGQETQYF.

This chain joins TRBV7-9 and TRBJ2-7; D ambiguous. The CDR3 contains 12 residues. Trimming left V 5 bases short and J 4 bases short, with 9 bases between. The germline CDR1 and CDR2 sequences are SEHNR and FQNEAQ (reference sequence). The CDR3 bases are TGTGCCAGCAGCACGGTCTCGTACGAGCAGTACTTC. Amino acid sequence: CASSTVSYEQYF.

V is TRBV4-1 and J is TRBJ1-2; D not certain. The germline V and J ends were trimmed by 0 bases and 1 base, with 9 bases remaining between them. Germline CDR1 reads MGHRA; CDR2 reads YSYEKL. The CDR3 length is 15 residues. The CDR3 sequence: CASSQDDDINYGYTF. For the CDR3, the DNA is TGCGCCAGCAGCCAAGACGACGATATTAACTATGGCTACACCTTC.

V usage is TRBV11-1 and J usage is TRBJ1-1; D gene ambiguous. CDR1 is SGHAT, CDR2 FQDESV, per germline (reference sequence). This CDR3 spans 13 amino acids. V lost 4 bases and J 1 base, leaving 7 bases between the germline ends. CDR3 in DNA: TGTGCCAGCAGCTATTCCGAGAACACTGAAGCTTTCTTT. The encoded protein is CASSYSENTEAFF.

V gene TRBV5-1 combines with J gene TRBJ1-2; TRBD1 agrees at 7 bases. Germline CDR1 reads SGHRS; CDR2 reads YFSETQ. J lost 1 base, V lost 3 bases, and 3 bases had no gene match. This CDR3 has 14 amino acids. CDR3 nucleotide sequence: TGCGCCAGCAGCTACGGGACAGTTAACTATGGCTACACCTTC. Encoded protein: CASSYGTVNYGYTF.

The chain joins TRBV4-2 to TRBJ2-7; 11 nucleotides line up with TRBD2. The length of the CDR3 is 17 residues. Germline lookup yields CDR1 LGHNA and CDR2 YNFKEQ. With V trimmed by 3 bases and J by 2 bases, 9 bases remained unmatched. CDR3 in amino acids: CASSHLSGTSGPYEQYF. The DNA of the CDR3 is TGTGCCAGCAGCCATTTATCCGGGACTAGCGGTCCCTACGAGCAGTACTTC.

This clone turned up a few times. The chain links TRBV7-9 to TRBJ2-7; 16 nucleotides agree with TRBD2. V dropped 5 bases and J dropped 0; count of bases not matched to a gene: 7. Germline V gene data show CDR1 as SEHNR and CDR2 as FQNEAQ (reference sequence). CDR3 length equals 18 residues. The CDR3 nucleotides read TGTGCCAGCAGCCCAGGGACTAGCGGGAGGGCAGACTCCTACGAGCAGTACTTC. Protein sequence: CASSPGTSGRADSYEQYF.

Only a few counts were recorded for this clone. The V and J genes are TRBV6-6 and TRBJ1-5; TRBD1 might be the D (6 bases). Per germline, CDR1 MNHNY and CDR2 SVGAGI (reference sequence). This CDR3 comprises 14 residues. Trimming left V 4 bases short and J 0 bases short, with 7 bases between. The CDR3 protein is CASSWTDSNQPQHF. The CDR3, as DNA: TGTGCCAGCAGTTGGACAGATAGCAATCAGCCCCAGCATTTT.